This is a list of T cell receptor beta chains from one sample in a study of T-cell reconstitution after alpha-beta-depleted transplantation in children. MiXCR, applied by TCRdb to the PCR reads, yields one record per CDR3 protein. The table lists 300,000 to 400,000 distinct CDR3 sequences, around 25% of them singletons, with 10% to 11% in the top ten. The sequencing used PBMCs, mostly from graft donor cells, collected 180 days after TCRalphabeta/CD19-depleted stem cell transplant. The receptors were gathered from a male patient younger than 18 who had a stem cell transplant for acute lymphoblastic leukemia, so the T cells may come from the graft donor. Both conserved end residues are trimmed from each CDR3.

len	v_gene	j_gene	CDR3aa
16	TRBV27	TRBJ2-6	ASSPGTEDLSGANVLT
11	TRBV5-1	TRBJ1-2	ASSLQVTDGYT
13	TRBV12-5	TRBJ2-3	ASGPRGGSTDTQY
13	TRBV19	TRBJ1-5	ASSPPGHLNQPQH
13	TRBV12-3/TRBV12-4	TRBJ1-1	ASSSGELLNTEAF
13	TRBV7-6	TRBJ1-4	ASSLARGANEKLF
10	TRBV29-1	TRBJ2-1	SVEGLAGGQF
14	TRBV15	TRBJ2-7	ATSRVPDRPAYEQY
11	TRBV20-1	TRBJ2-2	SARLSVLGGLF
17	TRBV5-4	TRBJ2-1	ASSLGTSGSLFRGVEQF
13	TRBV12-3/TRBV12-4	TRBJ2-3	ASRRGTGSRDTQY
12	TRBV11-2	TRBJ2-5	ASSLGQGSWTQY
14	TRBV10-3	TRBJ1-2	AISPPRQGANYGYT
10	TRBV6-5	TRBJ2-7	ASSQTVYEQY
16	TRBV5-1	TRBJ2-5	ASSPDRGIFRYQETQY
16	TRBV12-3/TRBV12-4	TRBJ2-1	ASRGSSIAGSSYNEQF
12	TRBV20-1	TRBJ1-2	SAQGTGRGYGYT
15	TRBV2	TRBJ1-5	ASSARGTEVFNQPQH
8	TRBV20-1	TRBJ1-2	SAGGVGYT
15	TRBV5-8	TRBJ2-2	ASQLRGTLANTGELF
12	TRBV3-1	TRBJ2-1	SSSQVLAGNEQF
13	TRBV5-1	TRBJ1-2	ASSLGNDRAYGYT
13	TRBV20-1	TRBJ1-1	SARADRGRNTEAF
13	TRBV12-3/TRBV12-4	TRBJ1-5	ASSLSGYSNQPQH
8	TRBV29-1	TRBJ2-1	SVEGDEQF
13	TRBV5-1	TRBJ2-1	ASSLRLAGGDEQF
13	TRBV2	TRBJ2-1	ASSESGLAVYEQF
13	TRBV24-1	TRBJ2-7	ATVFGDRERNEQY
11	TRBV29-1	TRBJ2-7	SVEGGNDYEQY
17	TRBV25-1	TRBJ1-1	ASSATPGGNKRGYTEAF
13	TRBV5-1	TRBJ2-5	ASSLGLAIRETQY
15	TRBV6-5	TRBJ2-5	ASSYFGLAGGGETQY
11	TRBV5-1	TRBJ2-7	ASSLGFNSEQY
10	TRBV29-1	TRBJ2-7	SISGSSYEQY
11	TRBV5-1	TRBJ2-3	ASSSSSTDTQY
13	TRBV28	TRBJ2-7	ASSTLAGGIYEQY
16	TRBV20-1	TRBJ2-2	SARDPGLAGVNTGELF
10	TRBV20-1	TRBJ1-2	SAPTLYYGYT
11	TRBV27	TRBJ2-7	ASSRTGGYEQY
12	TRBV7-9	TRBJ1-3	ASSFKNDWASIY
11	TRBV5-1	TRBJ1-5	ASSLGERQPQH
13	TRBV5-1	TRBJ1-5	ASSPISGVGQPQH
11	TRBV5-5	TRBJ1-5	ASSTLAPGTQH
13	TRBV7-7	TRBJ2-3	ASSRGLGTTDTQY
13	TRBV5-6	TRBJ1-5	ASSLAGFSNQPQH
11	TRBV18	TRBJ1-5	ASSPGGGQPQH